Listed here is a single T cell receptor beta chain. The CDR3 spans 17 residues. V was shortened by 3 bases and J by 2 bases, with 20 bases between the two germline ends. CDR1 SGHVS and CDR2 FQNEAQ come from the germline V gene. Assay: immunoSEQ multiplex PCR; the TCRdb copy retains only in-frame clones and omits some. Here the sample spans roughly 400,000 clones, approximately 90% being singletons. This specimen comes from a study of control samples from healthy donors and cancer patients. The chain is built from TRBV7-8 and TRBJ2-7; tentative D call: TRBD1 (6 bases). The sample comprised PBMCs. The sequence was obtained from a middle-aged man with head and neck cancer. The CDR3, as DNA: TGTGCCAGCAGCTTGAAAGGGACCCGGGACAAGACCTACGAGCAGTACTTC. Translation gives CASSLKGTRDKTYEQYF.